The rows below give T cell receptor beta chains drawn from one sample of a study of blood T cell repertoires in COVID-19. Clones were sequenced by immunoSEQ multiplex PCR, and TCRdb holds only the in-frame ones, with some missing. In the table there are about 120,000 clones, less than 90% of which are singletons. Material: PBMCs or T cells enriched from blood (not recorded which). The receptors were gathered from a woman younger than 45 who had recovered from COVID-19. Both conserved end residues are part of each CDR3. D genes are given only for firm matches. For some rows the clone size is stated as once, few or many, or as a class when expanded; others skip it.

V gene	D gene	J gene	clone size	CDR3 protein	CDR3 DNA
TRBV7-9	TRBD1	TRBJ1-2	-	CASSRGDRVVYGYTF	TGTGCCAGCAGCCGCGGGGACAGGGTTGTGTATGGCTACACCTTC
TRBV27	TRBD1	TRBJ1-2	-	CASSLAQGVGGYTF	TGTGCCAGCAGTTTGGCACAGGGGGTAGGTGGCTACACCTTC
TRBV7-9	TRBD1	TRBJ1-2	-	CASSPSGQQFLYGYTF	TGTGCCAGCAGCCCGTCGGGACAGCAGTTTCTATATGGCTACACCTTC
TRBV28	TRBD1	TRBJ1-2	-	CASSLPPRGQRGYTF	TGTGCCAGCAGCCTACCCCCCAGGGGGCAACGTGGCTACACCTTC
TRBV11-2	-	TRBJ1-1	-	CASSLDRSKTEAFF	TGTGCCAGCAGCCTAGACAGGTCCAAGACTGAAGCTTTCTTT
TRBV24-1	-	TRBJ2-3	-	CATSDLGGFLVDTQYF	TGTGCCACCAGTGACCTCGGAGGTTTCCTGGTAGATACGCAGTATTTT
TRBV19	-	TRBJ2-5	-	CASKVADQETQYF	TGTGCCAGTAAGGTGGCGGACCAAGAGACCCAGTACTTC
TRBV2	-	TRBJ2-7	-	CASATPHYEQYF	TGTGCCAGCGCGACACCTCACTACGAGCAGTACTTC
TRBV5-4	-	TRBJ2-7	-	CASSFYGPRYEQYF	TGTGCCAGCAGCTTTTACGGTCCCCGCTACGAGCAGTACTTC
TRBV28	-	TRBJ2-1	-	CASSLGASSSYNEQFF	TGTGCCAGCAGTTTAGGGGCTAGTAGCTCCTACAATGAGCAGTTCTTC
TRBV27	-	TRBJ2-7	-	CASSLSRAGYEQYF	TGTGCCAGCAGTTTAAGCAGGGCTGGCTACGAGCAGTACTTC
TRBV28	-	TRBJ2-6	-	CASSLGGTGANVLTF	TGTGCCAGCAGTTTAGGGGGGACTGGGGCCAACGTCCTGACTTTC
TRBV9	-	TRBJ1-2	-	CASSGHVSYGYTF	TGTGCCAGCAGCGGACACGTTAGCTATGGCTACACCTTC
TRBV2	-	TRBJ1-5	-	CASSEGGDLQPQHF	TGTGCCAGCAGTGAAGGAGGTGACCTACAGCCCCAGCATTTT
TRBV27	-	TRBJ2-7	-	CASRAGGSYEQYF	TGTGCCAGCAGGGCCGGGGGCTCCTACGAGCAGTACTTC
TRBV5-4	TRBD1	TRBJ2-2	once	CASSLKGARSGELFF	TGTGCCAGCAGCTTGAAGGGGGCGCGGTCCGGGGAGCTGTTTTTT
TRBV5-8	TRBD2	TRBJ2-7	-	CASSHSGSPAYEQYF	TGTGCCAGCAGTCATAGCGGGAGCCCCGCCTACGAGCAGTACTTC
TRBV7-7	-	TRBJ2-1	-	CASSPDRNEQFF	TGTGCCAGCAGCCCTGATAGAAATGAGCAGTTCTTC
TRBV5-6	-	TRBJ2-7	-	CASSYMPPYEQYF	TGTGCCAGCAGCTACATGCCCCCCTACGAGCAGTACTTC
TRBV5-1	TRBD2	TRBJ2-1	-	CASTLLAGFLGEQFF	TGCGCCAGCACCTTACTAGCGGGATTCTTGGGTGAGCAGTTCTTC
TRBV7-2	-	TRBJ2-6	few	CASSLAGPGSSGANVLTF	TGTGCCAGCAGCTTAGCGGGTCCGGGGAGCTCTGGGGCCAACGTCCTGACTTTC
TRBV6-5	-	TRBJ1-1	-	CASSYVQGATEAFF	TGTGCCAGCAGTTACGTTCAGGGTGCCACTGAAGCTTTCTTT
TRBV24-1	TRBD2	TRBJ2-7	-	CATSEIGLAGLEYF	TGTGCCACCAGTGAAATCGGACTAGCGGGTTTGGAGTACTTC
TRBV6-4	TRBD1	TRBJ2-1	-	CASRPGTGVGNEQFF	TGTGCCAGCAGGCCAGGGACAGGGGTTGGCAATGAGCAGTTCTTC
TRBV5-1	-	TRBJ2-3	once	CASSLGDTFTDTQYF	TGCGCCAGCAGCTTGGGGGACACCTTCACAGATACGCAGTATTTT
TRBV4-1	TRBD1	TRBJ1-2	-	CASSQDRGHGYTF	TGCGCCAGCAGCCAGGACAGGGGGCATGGCTACACCTTC
TRBV24-1	-	TRBJ2-5	-	CATSDPTEYQETQYF	TGTGCCACCAGTGACCCCACAGAGTACCAAGAGACCCAGTACTTC
TRBV3-1/TRBV3-2	-	TRBJ2-1	-	CASSDPSEKHNEQFF	TGTGCCAGCAGCGATCCTAGCGAGAAGCACAATGAGCAGTTCTTC